These 24 T cell receptor beta chains share one sample of origin, sequenced in a study of blood T cell repertoires in COVID-19. Assay: immunoSEQ multiplex PCR; the TCRdb copy retains only in-frame clones and omits some. The table includes approximately 280,000 clones, over 75% detected once. Sequenced sample: peripheral blood. All receptors come from a man younger than 35 with active or convalescent COVID-19.

CDR3 loop: CATFKLVYGYTF. DNA for the CDR3: TGTGCCACCTTCAAGCTCGTCTATGGCTACACCTTC. The J gene is TRBJ1-2, the V gene TRBV6-5; D ambiguous. Germline V gene lookup returns CDR1 MNHEY and CDR2 SVGAGI. This CDR3 has 12 residues. V dropped 10 bases and J dropped 4 bases, with 13 bases sitting between them.

The genes are TRBV7-9 and TRBJ2-5; 12 bases match TRBD2. The junction had 5 bases not matched to a gene; V was cut back by 1 base and J by 5 bases. The CDR3 is 16 residues long. The germline CDR1 and CDR2 sequences are SEHNR and FQNEAQ (reference sequence). CDR3 nucleotide sequence: TGTGCCAGCAGCTTAGGACTAGCGGGGGCACCGGAGACCCAGTACTTC. Translated, it gives CASSLGLAGAPETQYF.

The chain links TRBV10-3 to TRBJ2-1, with D unclear. Looked up from germline, CDR1 is ENHRY and CDR2 is SYGVKD. CDR3 length equals 16 residues. V was cut by 4 bases and J by 1 base, with 14 bases left in between. This CDR3 reads CAISVRDSRSYNEQFF. In nucleotides, the CDR3 is TGTGCCATCAGTGTCCGAGACTCTAGGTCCTACAATGAGCAGTTCTTC.

The CDR3 nucleotides are TGTGCCAGTAGTATCAGCAGGGTTTCCTATGGCTACACCTTC. Translated, it gives CASSISRVSYGYTF. This chain connects TRBV19 to TRBJ1-2; tentative D call: TRBD1 (5 bases). The CDR3 sequence is 14 residues long. Looked up from germline, CDR1 is LNHDA and CDR2 is SQIVND (reference sequence). With 3 bases removed from V and 4 bases from J, the gap between germline ends came to 12 bases.

The chain recombines TRBV4-1 with TRBJ1-3, with unresolved D. Looked up from germline, CDR1 is MGHRA and CDR2 is YSYEKL. CDR3 length equals 14 residues. V gave up 5 bases and J gave up 4 bases, with 12 bases separating them. CDR3 coding DNA: TGCGCCAGCAGCGCCCTAAATTTGGGAAACACCATATATTTT. This codes for CASSALNLGNTIYF.

There are a few counts of this clone. The chain has TRBV6-6 and TRBJ2-5, with TRBD2 matching 9 bases. Germline lookup yields CDR1 MNHNY and CDR2 SVGAGI (reference sequence). The CDR3 has 15 residues. V was pared by 8 bases and J by 2 bases, with 9 bases of the junction left unmatched. Here the CDR3 DNA reads TGTGCCAGCTCCCTGGGGCTAGCGGGGCAAGAGACCCAGTACTTC. It specifies CASSLGLAGQETQYF.

This clone was counted once. The chain is built from TRBV18 and TRBJ2-1, with D perhaps matching TRBD2 (6 bases). From germline, CDR1 is KGHSH and CDR2 LQKENI. This CDR3 is built from 14 residues. V was pared by 2 bases and J by 5 bases, with 10 bases between. As DNA, the CDR3 is TGTGCCAGCTCACCATTTAGCGGCCACAATGAGCAGTTCTTC. The encoded protein is CASSPFSGHNEQFF. Variable domain in full (rest from reference TRBV18 and TRBJ2-1): NAGVMQNPRHLVRRRGQEARLRCSPMKGHSHVYWYRQLPEEGLKFMVYLQKENIIDESGMPKERFSAEFPKEGPSILRIQQVVRGDSAAYFCASSPFSGHNEQFFGPGTRLTVL.

This chain connects TRBV11-2 to TRBJ2-1; 7 bases fit TRBD1. The trim removed 1 base at V and 9 bases at J, leaving 18 bases unmatched. CDR1 and CDR2 from the germline V gene are SGHAT and FQNNGV. This CDR3 has 18 residues. For the CDR3, the DNA is TGTGCCAGCAGCTTAGCCCAGGGGGTTCTTCACACGGGCGGTGAGCAGTTCTTC. Amino acid sequence: CASSLAQGVLHTGGEQFF.

Ten or more counts support this clone. The chain employs TRBV19 and TRBJ2-6; weak D call: TRBD2 (5 bases). Trimming cost V 5 bases and J 0 bases, with 11 bases left between them. The germline V gene encodes CDR1 LNHDA and CDR2 SQIVND (reference sequence). The CDR3 loop spans 16 amino acids. Written as DNA, the CDR3 is TGTGCCAGTAGTGGGAGCGGAAGCTCTGGGGCCAACGTCCTGACTTTC. This sequence encodes CASSGSGSSGANVLTF. Full variable domain (missing parts from reference TRBV19 and TRBJ2-6): DGGITQSPKYLFRKEGQNVTLSCEQNLNHDAMYWYRQDPGQGLRLIYYSQIVNDFQKGDIAEGYSVSREKKESFPLTVTSAQKNPTAFYLCASSGSGSSGANVLTFGAGSRLTVL.

The chain joins TRBV13 to TRBJ2-7, with 14 bases matching TRBD2. Germline V gives CDR1 PRHDT, CDR2 FYEKMQ (reference sequence). This CDR3 contains 16 residues. The junction had 5 bases not matched to a gene; V was cut back by 5 bases and J by 2 bases. The CDR3, as DNA: TGTGCCAGCAGCCCGCGGACTAGCGGGGGGACCTACGAGCAGTACTTC. As protein: CASSPRTSGGTYEQYF.

The chain is built from TRBV6-5 and TRBJ2-5, with a tentative D call TRBD2 (5 bases). Germline V gene data show CDR1 as MNHEY and CDR2 as SVGAGI. The CDR3 loop spans 13 amino acids. Between the trimmed V and J ends, which lost 5 bases and 3 bases, there was a span of 10 bases. CDR3 residues: CASSRRAEETQYF. The CDR3 DNA follows: TGTGCCAGCAGTCGGCGGGCGGAAGAGACCCAGTACTTC.

The chain has TRBV5-8 and TRBJ1-1; TRBD1 matches 7 bases. The CDR3 covers 13 residues. Germline CDR1 is SGHTS and CDR2 is YDEGEE. With V trimmed by 9 bases and J by 1 base, 6 bases remained unmatched. Here the CDR3 DNA reads TGTGCCACCAGGGACAGCCCGAACACTGAAGCTTTCTTT. Translated: CATRDSPNTEAFF.

This rearrangement joins TRBV6-5 to TRBJ2-7; 11 bases are a match to TRBD1. CDR1 is MNHEY and CDR2 is SVGAGI in the germline V gene. The CDR3 totals 15 residues. With V trimmed by 6 bases and J by 2 bases, 6 bases remained unmatched. Here the CDR3 DNA reads TGTGCCAGCAGCCGAGGGGGACAGGGGGCCTACGAGCAGTACTTC. It translates to CASSRGGQGAYEQYF.

J is TRBJ2-7 and V is TRBV3-1 (or the pseudogene TRBV3-2); TRBD2 agrees at 7 bases. CDR1 is LGHDT and CDR2 is YNNKEL in the germline V gene (reference sequence). V lost 8 bases to trimming and J lost 3 bases; unmatched junction nucleotides: 4. The CDR3 spans 12 residues. The CDR3 region is CASFGGNYEQYF. The DNA for the CDR3 is TGTGCCAGCTTCGGGGGGAACTACGAGCAGTACTTC.

The CDR3 coding sequence is TGTGCCACCAGCGCGGGGTCCGGGGAGCTGTTTTTT. It codes for CATSAGSGELFF. The chain combines TRBV15 with TRBJ2-2; D is possibly TRBD2 (6 bases). Germline loops: CDR1 LNHNV, CDR2 YYDKDF (reference sequence). V lost 5 bases and J lost 6, with 7 bases in between. The CDR3 has 12 amino acids. Looking up the rest from reference TRBV15 and TRBJ2-2 gives the full variable domain: DAMVIQNPRYQVTQFGKPVTLSCSQTLNHNVMYWYQQKSSQAPKLLFHYYDKDFNNEADTPDNFQSRRPNTSFCFLDIRSPGLGDTAMYLCATSAGSGELFFGEGSRLTVL.

The chain carries TRBV2 and TRBJ1-1; 8 bases map to TRBD1. Trimming took 6 bases from V and 0 from J; bases not matched to a gene: 3. Looked up from germline, CDR1 is SNHLY and CDR2 is FYNNEI. There are 14 residues in the CDR3. The CDR3 protein is CASRGTGLNTEAFF. DNA for the CDR3: TGTGCCAGCAGGGGGACAGGTCTGAACACTGAAGCTTTCTTT.

The chain links TRBV7-9 to TRBJ1-1, with D possibly being TRBD1 (6 bases). Deletions cut 3 bases from V and 0 bases from J, with 11 bases between. The length of the CDR3 is 15 residues. CDR1 and CDR2 from the germline V gene are SEHNR and FQNEAQ (reference sequence). The CDR3 DNA sequence: TGTGCCAGCAGCTTGAAAGGACAGATGAACACTGAAGCTTTCTTT. The encoded protein is CASSLKGQMNTEAFF.

The rearrangement links TRBV11-2 to TRBJ2-5; 7 bases align to TRBD1. Germline V gene lookup returns CDR1 SGHAT and CDR2 FQNNGV. CDR3 length: 15 amino acids. Unmatched junction bases numbered 8, after V lost 5 bases and J lost 2 bases. CDR3: CASSPGTAIQETQYF. CDR3 coding DNA: TGTGCCAGCAGCCCAGGGACAGCGATTCAAGAGACCCAGTACTTC.

V and J are TRBV6-5 and TRBJ1-5; possibly TRBD1 for D (5 bases). Germline lookup yields CDR1 MNHEY and CDR2 SVGAGI. With 0 bases removed from V and 5 bases from J, the gap between germline ends came to 14 bases. The CDR3 totals 16 residues. The CDR3 sequence is CASSYSRFQGDQPQHF. In nucleotides, the CDR3 is TGTGCCAGCAGTTACTCGAGGTTTCAGGGTGATCAGCCCCAGCATTTT.

The chain has TRBV7-6 and TRBJ1-2; 7 nucleotides line up with TRBD1. Germline values: CDR1 SGHVS, CDR2 FNYEAQ. The CDR3 has 17 residues. Trimming at V came to 5 bases and at J to 4 bases, leaving 16 bases not matched to a gene. The CDR3 DNA reads as TGTGCCAGCAGCCGCCTTCAAGGGGGCGCCGACGGCTATGGCTACACCTTC. It specifies CASSRLQGGADGYGYTF.

J is TRBJ1-4 and V is TRBV9; D possibly corresponds to TRBD1 (6 bases). The V gene's germline CDR1 is SGDLS and CDR2 YYNGEE. The V and J ends lost 2 bases and 8 bases respectively, with 16 bases between them. The CDR3 runs to 15 residues. CDR3 coding DNA: TGTGCCAGCAGCGTTCAGGGGAACTTAGGGGAAAAACTGTTTTTT. Its protein is CASSVQGNLGEKLFF.

The rearrangement uses TRBV5-1 and TRBJ2-6, with TRBD1 as a possible D gene (6 bases). This CDR3 comprises 15 residues. The V gene's germline CDR1 is SGHRS and CDR2 YFSETQ. V was cut by 5 bases and J by 0 bases, with 9 bases left in between. The CDR3 is CASRRDNSGANVLTF. The DNA of the CDR3 is TGCGCCAGCAGGAGGGACAACTCTGGGGCCAACGTCCTGACTTTC.

V and J are TRBV14 and TRBJ1-2, with unresolved D. V lost 2 bases and J lost 3, with 10 bases in between. The CDR3 is 14 residues long. Germline assignment: CDR1 SGHDN and CDR2 FVKESK. In nucleotides, the CDR3 is TGTGCCAGCAGCCAAACAACAGTTTACTATGGCTACACCTTC. Translation: CASSQTTVYYGYTF.

The chain combines TRBV18 with TRBJ1-3; possible D gene TRBD1, 6 bases. CDR1 KGHSH and CDR2 LQKENI come from the germline V gene. Trimming pared 6 bases from V and 0 bases from J, leaving 9 bases between. This CDR3 comprises 14 residues. CDR3 coding DNA: TGTGCCAGCTCGACAGGTAGCTCTGGAAACACCATATATTTT. This sequence encodes CASSTGSSGNTIYF.